Listed below are T cell receptor beta chains from one sample, sequenced in a study of blood T cell repertoires in COVID-19. Using immunoSEQ multiplex PCR, the repertoire was profiled, and TCRdb retains in-frame clones only, with some absent. The sample contains some 150,000 clones, around nine tenths of which appear only once. Specimen: peripheral blood. These receptors were collected from a human donor in a cohort sampled during active COVID-19. The CDR3 runs from the conserved cysteine through the conserved F or W. D genes are given only for firm matches. Not every row has a clone size; where given, it reads once, few, many or a size class.

d_gene: TRBD2; abundance: -; j_gene: TRBJ2-2; v_gene: TRBV5-5; CDR3nt: TGTGCCAGCAGACCTGGACTAGCCTACGGGGAGCTGTTTTTT; CDR3aa: CASRPGLAYGELFF
d_gene: -; abundance: -; j_gene: TRBJ1-1; v_gene: TRBV19; CDR3nt: TGTGCCAGTAGGACAGGCCCGGTGGGCTTAGCGAACACTGAAGCTTTCTTT; CDR3aa: CASRTGPVGLANTEAFF
d_gene: -; abundance: -; j_gene: TRBJ1-3; v_gene: TRBV5-1; CDR3nt: TGCGCCAGCGGTGAAGCGGGGATACGCGGAAACACCATATATTTT; CDR3aa: CASGEAGIRGNTIYF
d_gene: -; abundance: -; j_gene: TRBJ1-3; v_gene: TRBV5-5; CDR3nt: TGTGCCAGCAGCTTGTCGACAGTACCCTCTGGAAACACCATATATTTT; CDR3aa: CASSLSTVPSGNTIYF
d_gene: TRBD1; abundance: -; j_gene: TRBJ1-5; v_gene: TRBV24-1; CDR3nt: TGTGCCACCAGTGAGGGACAGGGGGGTTGGTCTCAGCCCCAGCATTTT; CDR3aa: CATSEGQGGWSQPQHF
d_gene: -; abundance: once; j_gene: TRBJ2-5; v_gene: TRBV27; CDR3nt: TGTGCCAGCAGTTTATCAGTCCAGTGGGAGACCCAGTACTTC; CDR3aa: CASSLSVQWETQYF
d_gene: TRBD1; abundance: -; j_gene: TRBJ2-2; v_gene: TRBV4-2; CDR3nt: TGTGCCAGCAGCCCGGAGGGACAGGGGGCGTGGACGAACACCGGGGAGCTGTTTTTT; CDR3aa: CASSPEGQGAWTNTGELFF
d_gene: -; abundance: once; j_gene: TRBJ1-5; v_gene: TRBV19; CDR3nt: TGTGCCAGTAGTATAACAGGGCTTAGCAATCAGCCCCAGCATTTT; CDR3aa: CASSITGLSNQPQHF
d_gene: TRBD1; abundance: -; j_gene: TRBJ1-1; v_gene: TRBV5-8; CDR3nt: TGTGCCAGCAGCCCCGGGACAGGGGGTGAAGCTTTCTTT; CDR3aa: CASSPGTGGEAFF
d_gene: TRBD1; abundance: -; j_gene: TRBJ2-1; v_gene: TRBV29-1; CDR3nt: TGCAGCGTTGGAGGGGGACAGGGAATAAATGAGCAGTTCTTC; CDR3aa: CSVGGGQGINEQFF
d_gene: -; abundance: -; j_gene: TRBJ2-3; v_gene: TRBV9; CDR3nt: TGTGCCAGCAGCTGGACAGTGGCTAGCACAGATACGCAGTATTTT; CDR3aa: CASSWTVASTDTQYF
d_gene: -; abundance: -; j_gene: TRBJ1-1; v_gene: TRBV7-9; CDR3nt: TGTGCCAGCAGCCCATACGTCGGACAGACGAACACTGAAGCTTTCTTT; CDR3aa: CASSPYVGQTNTEAFF
d_gene: -; abundance: -; j_gene: TRBJ2-3; v_gene: TRBV18; CDR3nt: TGTGCCAGCTCACCATACAGCCGTAGCACAGATACGCAGTATTTT; CDR3aa: CASSPYSRSTDTQYF
d_gene: TRBD2; abundance: -; j_gene: TRBJ2-3; v_gene: TRBV19; CDR3nt: TGTGCCAGTAGGGGTGGGCTAGCGGGACTTGCAGGGGATACGCAGTATTTT; CDR3aa: CASRGGLAGLAGDTQYF
d_gene: TRBD1; abundance: -; j_gene: TRBJ1-5; v_gene: TRBV6-5; CDR3nt: TGTGCCAGCAGTCAGACGACAGGGGACAATCAGCCCCAGCATTTT; CDR3aa: CASSQTTGDNQPQHF
d_gene: -; abundance: -; j_gene: TRBJ2-2; v_gene: TRBV16; CDR3nt: TGTGCCAGCAGCCAATCCGGGTACACCGGGGAGCTGTTTTTT; CDR3aa: CASSQSGYTGELFF
d_gene: TRBD1; abundance: once; j_gene: TRBJ2-2; v_gene: TRBV5-1; CDR3nt: TGCGCCAGCAACGGACAGGGGGTTGGGACCGGGGAGCTGTTTTTT; CDR3aa: CASNGQGVGTGELFF
d_gene: TRBD1; abundance: -; j_gene: TRBJ1-5; v_gene: TRBV6-5; CDR3nt: TGTGCCAGCAGTCCGGGACAGGGGTATCAGCCCCAGCATTTT; CDR3aa: CASSPGQGYQPQHF
d_gene: TRBD2; abundance: -; j_gene: TRBJ2-3; v_gene: TRBV15; CDR3nt: TGTGCCACCAGCAGAGGGCTAGCGGGGGTCACAGATACGCAGTATTTT; CDR3aa: CATSRGLAGVTDTQYF
d_gene: -; abundance: -; j_gene: TRBJ1-6; v_gene: TRBV7-6; CDR3nt: TGTGCCAGCAGCTTACAACACTCCGGGAATTCACCCCTCCACTTT; CDR3aa: CASSLQHSGNSPLHF
d_gene: TRBD1; abundance: once; j_gene: TRBJ2-3; v_gene: TRBV7-6; CDR3nt: TGTGCCAGCAGCACCGGGACAGGGGGCCCAGATACGCAGTATTTT; CDR3aa: CASSTGTGGPDTQYF
d_gene: -; abundance: -; j_gene: TRBJ2-7; v_gene: TRBV5-4; CDR3nt: TGTGCCAGCAGCTCCGGGACACTCTCCTACGAGCAGTACTTC; CDR3aa: CASSSGTLSYEQYF
d_gene: -; abundance: once; j_gene: TRBJ2-1; v_gene: TRBV9; CDR3nt: TGTGCCAGCAGCTCGACGGGGGAGCAGTTCTTC; CDR3aa: CASSSTGEQFF
d_gene: -; abundance: -; j_gene: TRBJ1-2; v_gene: TRBV19; CDR3nt: TGTGCCAGTAGTCTCCGGCTACAGGGCTACACCTTC; CDR3aa: CASSLRLQGYTF
d_gene: TRBD2; abundance: -; j_gene: TRBJ2-7; v_gene: TRBV6-5; CDR3nt: TGTGCCAGCGGGACTAGCGGGGGGACCTACGAGCAGTACTTC; CDR3aa: CASGTSGGTYEQYF
d_gene: -; abundance: -; j_gene: TRBJ1-3; v_gene: TRBV6-5; CDR3nt: TGTGCCAGCAGCACAGTGTTCTCTGGAAACACCATATATTTT; CDR3aa: CASSTVFSGNTIYF
d_gene: -; abundance: -; j_gene: TRBJ1-1; v_gene: TRBV2; CDR3nt: TGTGCCAGCAGGGTGACAGGATGGTTAGCTTTCTTT; CDR3aa: CASRVTGWLAFF